The clone carrying this T cell receptor beta chain was seen a few times. The antigen is unknown. The sample originates from a study of T cell repertoires in cytomegalovirus infection. Study-level background: HLA-B-restricted CMV epitopes that are well studied were used alongside recently identified HLA-C-restricted ones. A matching HLA type, together with CMV infection, was signaled by public TCR beta signatures. The study's findings and limits: What dominated the ex vivo response were HLA-C-restricted CMV-specific TCR beta clonotypes. Cumulated frequencies of public TCR beta families served to identify carriers of CMV plus the relevant HLA.

TCRdb re-derived calls from the reads in MiXCR, one entry per CDR3 protein. The sample includes about 920,000 distinct CDR3 sequences, around 29% seen only once; the top ten take more than 13%. CDR3 length: 17 residues. Trimming cost V 0 bases and J 0 bases, with 15 bases left between them. Germline assignment: CDR1 MNHNS and CDR2 SASEGT. This sequence was found in a human donor in good health (CMV status not recorded). Some clones in this sample may be carry-over from other donors' samples. The sequences come from cultured CD8+ T cells from PBMCs, collected from culture after CMV antigen stimulation. This rearrangement joins TRBV6-1 to TRBJ2-7; maybe TRBD2 (6 bases). The CDR3 DNA reads TGTGCCAGCAGTGAAGCAGGCGGGACTTATATCTCCTACGAGCAGTACTTC. Translation: CASSEAGGTYISYEQYF.